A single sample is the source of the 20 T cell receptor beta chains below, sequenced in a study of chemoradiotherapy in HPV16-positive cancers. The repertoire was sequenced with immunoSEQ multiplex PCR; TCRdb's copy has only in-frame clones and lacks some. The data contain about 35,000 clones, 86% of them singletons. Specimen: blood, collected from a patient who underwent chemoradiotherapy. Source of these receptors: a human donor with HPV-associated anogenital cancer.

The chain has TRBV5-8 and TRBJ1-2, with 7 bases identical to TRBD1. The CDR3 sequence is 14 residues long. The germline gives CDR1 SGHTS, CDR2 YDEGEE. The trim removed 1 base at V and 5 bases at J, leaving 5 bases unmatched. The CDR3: CASSLSGGAYGYTF. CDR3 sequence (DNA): TGTGCCAGCAGCTTGTCAGGGGGGGCATATGGCTACACCTTC. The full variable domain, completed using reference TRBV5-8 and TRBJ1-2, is EAGVTQSPTHLIKTRGQQATLRCSPISGHTSVYWYQQALGLGLQFLLWYDEGEERNRGNFPPRFSGRQFPNYSSELNVNALELEDSALYLCASSLSGGAYGYTFGSGTRLTVV.

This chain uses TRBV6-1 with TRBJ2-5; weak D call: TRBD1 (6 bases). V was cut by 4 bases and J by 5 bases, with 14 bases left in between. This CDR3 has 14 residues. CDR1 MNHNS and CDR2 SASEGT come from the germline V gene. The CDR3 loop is CASSVGTPTETQYF. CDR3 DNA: TGTGCCAGCAGTGTCGGGACACCAACGGAGACCCAGTACTTC.

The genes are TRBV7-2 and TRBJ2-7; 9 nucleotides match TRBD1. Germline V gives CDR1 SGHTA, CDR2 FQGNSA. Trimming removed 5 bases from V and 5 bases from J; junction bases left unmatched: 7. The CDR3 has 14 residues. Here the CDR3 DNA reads TGTGCCAGCAGCACCGGGACAGGGTCCGACGAGCAGTACTTC. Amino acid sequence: CASSTGTGSDEQYF. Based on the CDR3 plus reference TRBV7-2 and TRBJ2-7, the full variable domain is GAGVSQSPSNKVTEKGKDVELRCDPISGHTALYWYRQSLGQGLEFLIYFQGNSAPDKSGLPSDRFSAERTGGSVSTLTIQRTQQEDSAVYLCASSTGTGSDEQYFGPGTRLTVT.

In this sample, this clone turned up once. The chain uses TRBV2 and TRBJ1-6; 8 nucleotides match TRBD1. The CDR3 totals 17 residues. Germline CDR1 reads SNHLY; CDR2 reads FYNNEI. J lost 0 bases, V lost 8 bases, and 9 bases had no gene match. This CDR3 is CASGFRDRSSYNSPLHF. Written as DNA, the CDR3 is TGTGCCAGCGGATTTCGGGACAGGAGCTCCTATAATTCACCCCTCCACTTT. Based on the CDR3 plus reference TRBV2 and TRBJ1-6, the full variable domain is EPEVTQTPSHQVTQMGQEVILRCVPISNHLYFYWYRQILGQKVEFLVSFYNNEISEKSEIFDDQFSVERPDGSNFTLKIRSTKLEDSAMYFCASGFRDRSSYNSPLHFGNGTRLTVT.

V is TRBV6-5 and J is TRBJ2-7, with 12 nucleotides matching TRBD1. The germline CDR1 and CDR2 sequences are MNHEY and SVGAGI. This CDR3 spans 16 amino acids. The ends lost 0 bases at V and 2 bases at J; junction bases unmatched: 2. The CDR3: CASSYSGTGGPYEQYF. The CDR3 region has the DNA TGTGCCAGCAGTTACTCGGGGACAGGGGGCCCCTACGAGCAGTACTTC.

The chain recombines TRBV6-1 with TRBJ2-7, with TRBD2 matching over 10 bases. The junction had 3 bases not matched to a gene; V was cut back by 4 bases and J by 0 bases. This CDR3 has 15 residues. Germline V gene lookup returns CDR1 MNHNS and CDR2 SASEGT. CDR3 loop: CASSVLAGDSYEQYF. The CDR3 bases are TGTGCCAGCAGTGTTCTAGCGGGGGACTCCTACGAGCAGTACTTC.

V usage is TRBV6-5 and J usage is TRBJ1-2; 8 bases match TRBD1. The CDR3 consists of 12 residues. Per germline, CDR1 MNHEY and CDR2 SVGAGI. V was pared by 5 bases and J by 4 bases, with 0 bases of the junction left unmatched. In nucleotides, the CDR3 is TGTGCCAGCAGTACAGGGGGCTATGGCTACACCTTC. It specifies CASSTGGYGYTF.

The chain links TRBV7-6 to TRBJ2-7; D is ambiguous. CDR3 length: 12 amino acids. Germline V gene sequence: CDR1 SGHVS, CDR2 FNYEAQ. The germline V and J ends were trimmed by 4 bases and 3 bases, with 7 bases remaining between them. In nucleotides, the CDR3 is TGTGCCAGCAGCTCCGACATCTACGAGCAGTACTTC. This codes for CASSSDIYEQYF.

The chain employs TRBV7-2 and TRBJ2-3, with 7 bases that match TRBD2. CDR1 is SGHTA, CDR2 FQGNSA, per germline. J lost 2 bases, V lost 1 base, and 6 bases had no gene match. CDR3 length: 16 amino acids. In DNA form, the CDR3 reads TGTGCCAGCAGCTTAGACGGGGGGACTTACACAGATACGCAGTATTTT. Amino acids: CASSLDGGTYTDTQYF.

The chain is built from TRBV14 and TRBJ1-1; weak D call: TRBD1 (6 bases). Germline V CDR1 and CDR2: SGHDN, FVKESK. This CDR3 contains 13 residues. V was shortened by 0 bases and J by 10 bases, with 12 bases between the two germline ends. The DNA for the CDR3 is TGTGCCAGCAGCCAAGATTCCTTGGGGGCAGCTTTCTTT. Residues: CASSQDSLGAAFF.

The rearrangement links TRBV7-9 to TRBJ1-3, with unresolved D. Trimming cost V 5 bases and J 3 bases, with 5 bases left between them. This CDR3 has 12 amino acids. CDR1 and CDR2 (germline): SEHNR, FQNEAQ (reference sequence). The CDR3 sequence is CASSLNGNTIYF. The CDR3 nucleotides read TGTGCCAGCAGCCTGAATGGAAACACCATATATTTT.

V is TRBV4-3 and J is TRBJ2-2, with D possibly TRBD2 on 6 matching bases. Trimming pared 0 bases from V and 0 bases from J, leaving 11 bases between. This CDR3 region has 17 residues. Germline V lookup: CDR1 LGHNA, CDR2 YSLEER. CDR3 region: CASSQDPGVANTGELFF. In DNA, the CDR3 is TGCGCCAGCAGCCAAGATCCGGGGGTTGCGAACACCGGGGAGCTGTTTTTT.

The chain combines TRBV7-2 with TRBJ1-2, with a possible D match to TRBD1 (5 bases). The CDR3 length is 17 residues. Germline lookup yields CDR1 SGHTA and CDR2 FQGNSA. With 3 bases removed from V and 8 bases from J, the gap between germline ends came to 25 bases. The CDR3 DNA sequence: TGTGCCAGCAGCTTCGACCCGGGGCGTGGGACCCTTTCGGGCTACACCTTC. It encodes CASSFDPGRGTLSGYTF. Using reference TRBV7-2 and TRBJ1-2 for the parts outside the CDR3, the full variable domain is GAGVSQSPSNKVTEKGKDVELRCDPISGHTALYWYRQSLGQGLEFLIYFQGNSAPDKSGLPSDRFSAERTGGSVSTLTIQRTQQEDSAVYLCASSFDPGRGTLSGYTFGSGTRLTVV.

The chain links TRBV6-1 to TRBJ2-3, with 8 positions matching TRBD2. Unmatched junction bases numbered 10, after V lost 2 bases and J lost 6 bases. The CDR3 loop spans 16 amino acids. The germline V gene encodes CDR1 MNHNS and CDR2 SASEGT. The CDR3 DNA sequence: TGTGCCAGCAGTGAACACACGGGGACGGGAGGGGATACGCAGTATTTT. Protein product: CASSEHTGTGGDTQYF.

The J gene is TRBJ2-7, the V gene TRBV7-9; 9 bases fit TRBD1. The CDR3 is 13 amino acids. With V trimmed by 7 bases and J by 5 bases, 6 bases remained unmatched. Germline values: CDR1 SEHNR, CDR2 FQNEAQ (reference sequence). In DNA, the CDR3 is TGTGCCAGCATTGGGGACAGGGACAACGAGCAGTACTTC. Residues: CASIGDRDNEQYF.

The CDR3 DNA sequence: TGTGCCAGCAGCTTAGGTAACAGCCCCGACTCTGGGGCCAACGTCCTGACTTTC. Protein product: CASSLGNSPDSGANVLTF. V and J are TRBV11-3 and TRBJ2-6; D gene unclear. Germline lookup yields CDR1 SGHNT and CDR2 YENEEA. With 1 base removed from V and 0 bases from J, the gap between germline ends came to 13 bases. The CDR3 runs 18 residues.

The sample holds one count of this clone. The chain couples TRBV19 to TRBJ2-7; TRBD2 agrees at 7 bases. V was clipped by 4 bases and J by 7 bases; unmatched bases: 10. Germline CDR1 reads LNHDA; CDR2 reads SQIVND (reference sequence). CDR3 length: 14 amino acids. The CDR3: CASSSGGTSYEQYF. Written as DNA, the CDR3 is TGTGCCAGTAGTAGCGGGGGAACGTCGTATGAGCAGTACTTC.

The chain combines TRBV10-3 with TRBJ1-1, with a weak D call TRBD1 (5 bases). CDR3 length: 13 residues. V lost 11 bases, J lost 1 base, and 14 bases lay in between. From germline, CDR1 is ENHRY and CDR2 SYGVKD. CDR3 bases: TGTGCCGCCCGGGATCAGGGGAACACTGAAGCTTTCTTT. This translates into CAARDQGNTEAFF.

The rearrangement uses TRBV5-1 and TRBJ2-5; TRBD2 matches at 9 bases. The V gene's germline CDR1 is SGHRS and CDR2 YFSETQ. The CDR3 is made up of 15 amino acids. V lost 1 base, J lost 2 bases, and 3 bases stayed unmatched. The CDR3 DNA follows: TGCGCCAGCAGCTTGCGAGCGGGGGGACAAGAGACCCAGTACTTC. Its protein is CASSLRAGGQETQYF.

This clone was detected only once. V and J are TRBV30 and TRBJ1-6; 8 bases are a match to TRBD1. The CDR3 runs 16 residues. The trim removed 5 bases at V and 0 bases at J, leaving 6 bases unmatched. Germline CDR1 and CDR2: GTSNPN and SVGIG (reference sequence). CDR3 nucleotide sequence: TGTGCCTGGTATAGGGACAGGCACTCCTATAATTCACCCCTCCACTTT. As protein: CAWYRDRHSYNSPLHF.